The 20 T cell receptor beta chains presented below share a single source sample, sequenced in a study of shared clonotypes between healthy human individuals. Sequencing used immunoSEQ multiplex PCR; TCRdb keeps in-frame clones, though not all of them. Here the sample spans around 2.3 million clones, approximately 96% being singletons. Sequences were obtained from naive CD4+ T cells sorted from blood. Documented subset: CD45RA+ positively selected. These receptors all stem from a man younger than 30 in good health.

The rearrangement joins TRBV19 to TRBJ1-5; unclear D gene. Germline values: CDR1 LNHDA, CDR2 SQIVND (reference sequence). This CDR3 spans 15 amino acids. Trimming left V 3 bases short and J 0 bases short, with 9 bases between. The CDR3 DNA is TGTGCCAGTAGTATCGTCCAAGGTAGCAATCAGCCCCAGCATTTT. Translation: CASSIVQGSNQPQHF.

The CDR3 region is CASGFSLEQPQHF. CDR3 in DNA: TGTGCTAGTGGTTTCTCACTAGAACAGCCCCAGCATTTT. The genes are TRBV12-5 and TRBJ1-5; D call uncertain. The V and J ends lost 3 bases and 7 bases respectively, with 10 bases between them. Germline assignment: CDR1 LGHNT and CDR2 FRNRAP. The CDR3 runs to 13 residues. Full variable domain (outside the CDR3, taken from reference TRBV12-5 and TRBJ1-5): DARVTQTPRHKVTEMGQEVTMRCQPILGHNTVFWYRQTMMQGLELLAYFRNRAPLDDSGMPKDRFSAEMPDATLATLKIQPSEPRDSAVYFCASGFSLEQPQHFGDGTRLSIL.

The V and J genes are TRBV25-1 and TRBJ1-4; 11 bases line up with TRBD1. Per the germline V gene, CDR1 is MGHDK and CDR2 is SYGVNS. This CDR3 region has 17 residues. V was clipped by 4 bases and J by 2 bases; unmatched bases: 6. CDR3 sequence reads: CASSGGQGARTNEKLFF. Here the CDR3 DNA reads TGTGCCAGCAGTGGCGGACAGGGGGCGCGGACTAATGAAAAACTGTTTTTT.

With regard to this clone: Other DNA sequences in the same sample also yield this CDR3. This chain joins TRBV10-3 and TRBJ2-7, with D unresolved. CDR1 is ENHRY and CDR2 is SYGVKD in the germline V gene. The CDR3 spans 12 residues. V was trimmed by 0 bases and J by 3 bases, leaving 3 bases between them. As DNA, the CDR3 is TGTGCCATCAGTGAGTCAAACTACGAGCAGTACTTC. Its translation: CAISESNYEQYF.

The genes are TRBV4-1 and TRBJ1-6, with 8 bases lining up with TRBD1. Trimming at V came to 5 bases and at J to 9 bases, leaving 21 bases not matched to a gene. The CDR3 sequence is 19 residues long. Germline V gives CDR1 MGHRA, CDR2 YSYEKL. The CDR3 region has the DNA TGCGCCAGCAGCTCGACACAGGGGGATGACACCCTTCGTCGTTCACCCCTCCACTTT. It translates to CASSSTQGDDTLRRSPLHF.

The chain joins TRBV15 to TRBJ2-3; the D gene could be TRBD1 or TRBD2 (5 bases each). V gave up 3 bases and J gave up 0 bases, with 16 bases separating them. Germline assignment: CDR1 LNHNV and CDR2 YYDKDF (reference sequence). The CDR3 totals 17 residues. CDR3: CATSRGHAAESTDTQYF. The CDR3 DNA reads as TGTGCCACCAGCAGGGGGCACGCAGCGGAGAGCACAGATACGCAGTATTTT.

Concerning this clone itself: Other nucleotide sequences in the sample specify the same CDR3. This rearrangement joins TRBV12-5 to TRBJ2-6; D uncertain. Germline lookup yields CDR1 LGHNT and CDR2 FRNRAP. This CDR3 has 13 amino acids. Trimming removed 4 bases at V and 0 bases at J, with 1 base between. Here the CDR3 DNA reads TGTGCTAGTGGTTACTCTGGGGCCAACGTCCTGACTTTC. Protein sequence: CASGYSGANVLTF.

This chain uses TRBV4-1 with TRBJ2-7, with a tentative D call TRBD2 (6 bases). V lost 2 bases to trimming and J lost 4 bases, with 15 bases between them. Germline V gives CDR1 MGHRA, CDR2 YSYEKL. The CDR3 runs 15 residues. CDR3 sequence reads: CASSQPYGTPYEQYF. The CDR3 coding sequence is TGCGCCAGCAGCCAACCCTACGGGACTCCTTACGAGCAGTACTTC.

The rearrangement joins TRBV7-2 to TRBJ2-3; D could derive from TRBD1 or TRBD2 (5 bases each). There are 17 residues in the CDR3. Trimming pared 2 bases from V and 4 bases from J, leaving 19 bases between. Germline CDR1 and CDR2: SGHTA and FQGNSA. CDR3 sequence: CASSLSRGGAISDTQYF. The CDR3 DNA reads TGTGCCAGCAGCTTATCCCGGGGTGGGGCGATATCAGATACGCAGTATTTT.

V usage is TRBV28 and J usage is TRBJ2-7; D assignment may be TRBD1 or TRBD2 (5 bases each). The CDR3 spans 15 residues. Trimming took 2 bases from V and 10 from J, leaving 21 bases between them. CDR1 MDHEN and CDR2 SYDVKM come from the germline V gene. CDR3 nucleotide sequence: TGTGCCAGCAGTTTACGGGACGGGGTCCTACGAAAACAGTACTTC. This codes for CASSLRDGVLRKQYF.

V is TRBV6-5 and J is TRBJ1-4; D is perhaps TRBD1 (6 bases). The CDR3 is 15 residues long. Trimming took off 8 bases at V and 8 bases at J, with 21 bases between the two ends. Per the germline V gene, CDR1 is MNHEY and CDR2 is SVGAGI. The CDR3 loop is CASGHARQVGEKLFF. DNA of the CDR3: TGTGCCAGCGGCCACGCAAGACAGGTGGGAGAAAAACTGTTTTTT.

The V and J genes are TRBV2 and TRBJ1-1; tentative D call: TRBD1 (5 bases). This CDR3 spans 15 amino acids. Germline CDR1 SNHLY, CDR2 FYNNEI. Trimming pared 4 bases from V and 5 bases from J, leaving 17 bases between. The CDR3, as DNA: TGTGCCAGCAGTGCGAATTCAAGGGGAACTACTGAAGCTTTCTTT. Translating gives CASSANSRGTTEAFF.

V gene TRBV5-6 combines with J gene TRBJ2-6; D is perhaps TRBD1 (5 bases). The germline V and J ends were trimmed by 0 bases and 2 bases, with 9 bases remaining between them. Germline loops: CDR1 SGHDT, CDR2 YYEEEE. The CDR3 runs to 16 residues. The CDR3 here is CASSLAGSPGANVLTF. CDR3 nucleotides: TGTGCCAGCAGCTTGGCAGGGTCCCCTGGGGCCAACGTCCTGACTTTC.

The table lists this clone with a count of one. The genes are TRBV9 and TRBJ2-5; possible D gene TRBD2, 6 bases. From germline, CDR1 is SGDLS and CDR2 YYNGEE. CDR3 length: 12 amino acids. V was cut by 7 bases and J by 3 bases, with 10 bases left in between. The CDR3 loop reads CASGTGEETQYF. Written as DNA, the CDR3 is TGTGCCAGCGGGACGGGGGAAGAGACCCAGTACTTC.

V is TRBV7-2 and J is TRBJ2-5; perhaps TRBD2 as D (6 bases). The CDR3 spans 15 residues. Germline CDR1 and CDR2: SGHTA and FQGNSA. Deletions cut 5 bases from V and 1 base from J, with 14 bases between. DNA of the CDR3: TGTGCCAGCAGCCCCGTAGGGCGGGGCCAAGAGACCCAGTACTTC. Encoded protein: CASSPVGRGQETQYF.

As for this clone: The same CDR3 is also encoded by other DNA sequences in this sample. V and J are TRBV6-1 and TRBJ2-7, with TRBD1 as a possible D gene (5 bases). The germline V and J ends were trimmed by 0 bases and 7 bases, with 7 bases remaining between them. This CDR3 has 12 residues. Looked up from germline, CDR1 is MNHNS and CDR2 is SASEGT. Here the CDR3 reads CASSEAGREQYF. The CDR3 DNA sequence: TGTGCCAGCAGTGAAGCGGGGCGGGAGCAGTACTTC.

This chain links TRBV5-3 with TRBJ2-3; TRBD2 matches at 10 bases. TRBV5-3 qualifies as an ORF whose function is uncertain. Trimming took 4 bases from V and 2 from J; bases not matched to a gene: 7. The CDR3 is 16 residues long. The chain's CDR3 is CARSTLAGADTDTQYF. The CDR3 DNA is TGTGCCAGAAGCACCCTAGCGGGAGCAGACACAGATACGCAGTATTTT.

Details on this clone: Other DNA sequences of this sample code for an identical CDR3. The gene calls are TRBV20-1 and TRBJ2-5; no definite D call. CDR1 and CDR2 from the germline V gene are DFQATT and SNEGSKA (reference sequence). This CDR3 has 11 amino acids. Trimming shortened V by 3 bases and J by 4 bases, and 6 bases separated the two germline ends. The CDR3 is CSARVGETQYF. The CDR3 bases are TGCAGTGCTAGGGTAGGAGAGACCCAGTACTTC.

The V gene is TRBV29-1, the J gene TRBJ2-1; 9 positions match TRBD2. Germline V gives CDR1 SQVTM, CDR2 ANQGSEA. V shed 7 bases, J shed 12 bases, and the junction held 13 bases outside the gene matches. The CDR3 totals 13 residues. Here the CDR3 reads CSAAFSTSGLQFF. CDR3 nucleotides: TGCAGCGCCGCCTTTTCTACTAGCGGGTTGCAGTTCTTC.

The rearrangement uses TRBV7-2 and TRBJ2-7; D is possibly TRBD2 (5 bases). This CDR3 contains 14 residues. V was shortened by 6 bases and J by 5 bases, with 17 bases between the two germline ends. Germline CDR1 is SGHTA and CDR2 is FQGNSA. For the CDR3, the DNA is TGTGCCAGCAGTTCGGGGTTCGTGCTCCACGAGCAGTACTTC. Translating it yields CASSSGFVLHEQYF.